This T cell receptor (beta chain) originates from a study of T-cell memory formation after mild COVID-19 (dated by TCRdb to the early 2020s). Notes on the research overall: Most TCR sequence clusters were specific to one of the two donors. In a couple of donors, T-cell clones that expanded and contracted after mild COVID-19 were tracked by sequencing TCRalpha and TCRbeta repertoires over time. The cohort was made up of two young adult volunteers, one female and one male, who were previously healthy. On the study overall, not on this receptor specifically: Only two mild cases were covered by the study, and larger cohorts that include severe cases with pre-infection samples were considered necessary. From day 15 to 85, contracting clones showed balanced CD4/CD8 phenotypes, whereas a second wave of clones that expanded from day 15 to 37 leaned towards CD4+. Contracting CD4+ clones turned up mainly in the CM and EM memory subsets, whereas EMRA was where CD8+ clones were enriched. Some responding clones were detected in pre-infection memory, suggesting pre-existing cross-reactive memory T cells joined the SARS-CoV-2 response. SARS-CoV-2 specificity of the second-wave clones peaking on day 37 was not confirmed.

TCRdb lists the instrument as Illumina NovaSeq 6000. Using 5'RACE with constant-segment primers, TCRalpha and TCRbeta cDNA libraries were constructed, with sample barcodes and unique molecular identifiers added in the process. RNA was extracted from every sample with Trizol reagent. Libraries were amplified in two PCR steps, with a second sample barcode and Illumina TruSeq adapters added in the second step. Sequencing of libraries was performed on an Illumina NovaSeq with 2 x 150 bp paired-end reads. Concerning the study's data processing: The reads were demultiplexed and collapsed into UMI-guided consensus sequences using migec v1.2.7. With mixcr v2.1.11, UMI consensuses were aligned to TRA and TRB V and J templates and assembled into clonotypes. Expanded or contracted clonotypes were those called significant by both edgeR and NoisET, with noise models trained on biological replicates. For edgeR calls, the thresholds were a false discovery rate-adjusted p below 0.01 and a log2 fold-change of 1. As an exploratory analysis of dynamics, PCA with hierarchical clustering was applied to max-normalized trajectories of the 1000 most abundant clonotypes. Separately sequenced CD4+ and CD8+ repertoires were used to assign the CD4 or CD8 phenotype of responding clones. TCRdb's own reprocessing of the public reads used fastp at Q25 and MiXCR and kept productive beta chains. Each CDR3 protein appears once, grouped with its most common genes and DNA. These V and J calls derive from TCRdb rather than the authors' analysis. The sample has a few hundred thousand distinct CDR3 sequences on record, 14% of them singletons. Together, the top ten hold 22% of the sample.

From the germline V gene, CDR1 is SGHRS and CDR2 is YFSETQ. The CDR3 goes from the cysteine to the phenylalanine over 16 residues. The kept DNA is CDR3 alone, 48 bases in frame from the first base. V gives up 4 bases and J gives up 1 base, and the segment between their germline ends measures 15 bases. Concerning this clonotype itself: This clone's antigen is unknown. Base-call qualities are not available, and no considerably larger clone is one nucleotide away.

Ficoll-Paque density gradient centrifugation was the method used to isolate PBMCs. The sequence is built from TRBV5-1 and TRBJ2-1; TRBD1 is a possible D gene, resting on 5 matching bases. What was sequenced was PBMCs or a T cell subset sorted from them (not recorded which). The TCR was taken from a man younger than 35 who had mild COVID-19 (a few samples of this study predate the infection). The sample titles of this study are shuffled in the database, so cell type and time point are left out; the donor was told from shared clones. CDR3 sequence: CASSPGQGISYNEQFF. The DNA sequence is TGCGCCAGCAGCCCGGGCCAGGGTATTTCCTACAATGAGCAGTTCTTC.